Given below is one T cell receptor beta chain in context. Its antigen is still unknown. The sample comes from a study of T-cell reconstitution after alpha-beta-depleted transplantation in children. Findings and limits, study-wide: The main origin of T-cell counts and diversity one year after transplant was newly produced T cells.

As it was prepared, the TCRbeta library received unique molecular identifiers. TCRdb reprocessed the PCR reads via MiXCR and lists one record per CDR3 protein. The sample has fewer than 550,000 distinct CDR3 sequences, roughly 11% seen once; the top ten hold 13% to 15%. Trimming cost V 0 bases and J 3 bases, with 8 bases left between them. The length of the CDR3 is 15 residues. Germline V gene data show CDR1 as ENHRY and CDR2 as SYGVKD. This TCR was sampled from a female patient aged 2 to 10 who had a stem cell transplant for aplastic anemia, so the T cells may come from the graft donor. The sample here was PBMCs, mostly from graft donor cells, taken 180 days after TCRalphabeta/CD19-depleted stem cell transplant. J is TRBJ2-2 and V is TRBV10-3; TRBD2 might be the D (6 bases). The DNA of the CDR3 is TGTGCCATCAGTGAGTCGAGCGGGTACACCGGGGAGCTGTTTTTT. Its translation is CAISESSGYTGELFF.